This T cell receptor (beta chain) was retrieved from a study of blood T cell repertoires in COVID-19. There are a few counts of this clone. The CDR3 loop spans 14 amino acids. Trimming removed 1 base at V and 7 bases at J, with 10 bases between. Germline V lookup: CDR1 KGHSY, CDR2 FQNENV. The table came from immunoSEQ multiplex PCR; TCRdb's copy has only in-frame clones and leaves some out. Of about 120,000 clones listed, roughly nine tenths are singletons. This chain uses TRBV16 with TRBJ1-4, with D tentatively TRBD1 (5 bases). This TCR derives from a man aged 65 to 85 with active or convalescent COVID-19. Material: peripheral blood. The CDR3 DNA follows: TGTGCCAGCAGCCAATGGGGCCTCGGTGAAAAACTGTTTTTT. Its protein is CASSQWGLGEKLFF.